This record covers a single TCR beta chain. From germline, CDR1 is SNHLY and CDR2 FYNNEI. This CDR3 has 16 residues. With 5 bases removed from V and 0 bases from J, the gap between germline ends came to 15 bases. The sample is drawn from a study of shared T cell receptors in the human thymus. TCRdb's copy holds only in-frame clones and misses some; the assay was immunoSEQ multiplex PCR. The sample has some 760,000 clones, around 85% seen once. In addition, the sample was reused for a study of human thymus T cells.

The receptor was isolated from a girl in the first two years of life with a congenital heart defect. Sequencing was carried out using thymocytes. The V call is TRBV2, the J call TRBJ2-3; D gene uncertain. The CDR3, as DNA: TGTGCCAGCAGTCCACCCCAAGCCTATAGCACAGATACGCAGTATTTT. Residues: CASSPPQAYSTDTQYF.